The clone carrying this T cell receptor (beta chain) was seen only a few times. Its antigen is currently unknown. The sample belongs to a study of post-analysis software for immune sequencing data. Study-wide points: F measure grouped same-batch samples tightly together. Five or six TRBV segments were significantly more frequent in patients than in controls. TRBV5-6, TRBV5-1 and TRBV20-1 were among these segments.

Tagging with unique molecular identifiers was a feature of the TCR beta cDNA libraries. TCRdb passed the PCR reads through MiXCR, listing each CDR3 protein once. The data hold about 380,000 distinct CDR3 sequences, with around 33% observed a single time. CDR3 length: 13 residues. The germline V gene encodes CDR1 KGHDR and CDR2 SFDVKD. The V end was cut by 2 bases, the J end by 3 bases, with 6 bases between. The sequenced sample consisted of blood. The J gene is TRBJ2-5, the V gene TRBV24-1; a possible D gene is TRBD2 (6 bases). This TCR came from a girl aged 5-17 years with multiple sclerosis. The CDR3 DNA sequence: TGTGCCACCAGTGATTCGGGGGAAGAGACCCAGTACTTC. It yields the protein CATSDSGEETQYF.